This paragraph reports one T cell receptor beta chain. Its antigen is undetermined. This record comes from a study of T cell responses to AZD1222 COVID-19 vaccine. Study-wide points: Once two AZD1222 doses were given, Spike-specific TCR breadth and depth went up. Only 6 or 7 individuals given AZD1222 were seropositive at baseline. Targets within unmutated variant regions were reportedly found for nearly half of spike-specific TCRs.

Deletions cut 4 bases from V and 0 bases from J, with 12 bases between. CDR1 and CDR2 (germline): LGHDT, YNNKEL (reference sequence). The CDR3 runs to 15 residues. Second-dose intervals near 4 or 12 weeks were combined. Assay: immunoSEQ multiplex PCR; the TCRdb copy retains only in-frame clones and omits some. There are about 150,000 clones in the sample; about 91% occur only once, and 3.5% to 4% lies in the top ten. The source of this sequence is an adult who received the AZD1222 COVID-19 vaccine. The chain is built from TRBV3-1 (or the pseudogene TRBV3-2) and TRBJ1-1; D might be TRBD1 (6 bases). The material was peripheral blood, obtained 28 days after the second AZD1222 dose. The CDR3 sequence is CASSRLSGVNTEAFF. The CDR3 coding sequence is TGTGCCAGCAGCCGCCTATCAGGGGTGAACACTGAAGCTTTCTTT.